The 20 T cell receptor beta chains presented below share a single source sample, sequenced in a study of PD-1 blockade in classical Hodgkin lymphoma. The time point here: cycle 4 day 1 (C4D1), after 6 weeks of nivolumab. Every one of the patients relapsed after autologous stem cell transplantation (brentuximab vedotin exposure was variable). Generated by immunoSEQ multiplex PCR, the TCRdb table keeps only in-frame clones and is missing some. The table includes approximately 7,000 clones, around 75% detected once. The sample here was peripheral blood mononuclear cells (PBMCs), taken before the fourth cycle of nivolumab. These receptors were obtained from a human donor with classical Hodgkin lymphoma.

The rearrangement links TRBV27 to TRBJ2-1; D call uncertain. Germline CDR1 reads MNHEY; CDR2 reads SMNVEV (reference sequence). V was trimmed by 4 bases and J by 5 bases, leaving 15 bases between them. The CDR3 contains 15 residues. For the CDR3, the DNA is TGTGCCAGCAGTTCAACCTGGCTTAGAAACAATGAGCAGTTCTTC. It codes for CASSSTWLRNNEQFF.

This rearrangement joins TRBV4-3 to TRBJ1-2; 10 nucleotides agree with TRBD1. Per the germline V gene, CDR1 is LGHNA and CDR2 is YSLEER. The CDR3 covers 15 residues. V shed 4 bases, J shed 4 bases, and the junction held 6 bases outside the gene matches. CDR3 nucleotide sequence: TGCGCCAGCAGCCTCAGGACAGGGGGTTCCTATGGCTACACCTTC. Its translation is CASSLRTGGSYGYTF.

The chain carries TRBV6-1 and TRBJ2-5; D gene ambiguous. V was cut by 5 bases and J by 2 bases, with 9 bases left in between. This CDR3 has 13 residues. Germline V lookup: CDR1 MNHNS, CDR2 SASEGT. This CDR3 is CASSSRSQETQYF. The CDR3 DNA sequence: TGTGCCAGCAGTTCACGCTCTCAAGAGACCCAGTACTTC.

V and J are TRBV7-6 and TRBJ1-1, with no clear D. The V and J ends lost 1 base and 4 bases respectively, with 10 bases between them. In germline, CDR1 is SGHVS, CDR2 FNYEAQ. This CDR3 has 14 residues. The CDR3 spells CASSLGLLSTEAFF. CDR3 coding DNA: TGTGCCAGCAGCTTAGGCCTTCTCAGCACTGAAGCTTTCTTT.

The rearrangement joins TRBV4-3 to TRBJ1-1, with D possibly TRBD1 on 6 matching bases. This CDR3 is 16 amino acids long. Germline V gene sequence: CDR1 LGHNA, CDR2 YSLEER. Between the trimmed V and J ends, which lost 3 bases and 0 bases, there was a span of 14 bases. Here the CDR3 DNA reads TGCGCCAGCAGCCAGGGTCTGACAGGACTGAACACTGAAGCTTTCTTT. Protein product: CASSQGLTGLNTEAFF.

The V and J genes are TRBV2 and TRBJ2-3; D is perhaps TRBD1 (5 bases). CDR1 and CDR2 (germline): SNHLY, FYNNEI. Trimming shortened V by 6 bases and J by 1 base, and 20 bases separated the two germline ends. The CDR3 totals 17 residues. The CDR3 is CASRATGAGSGTDTQYF. CDR3 DNA sequence: TGTGCCAGCAGGGCTACAGGAGCAGGGTCAGGCACAGATACGCAGTATTTT.

V usage is TRBV28 and J usage is TRBJ2-3; 7 positions match TRBD2. Germline V gene lookup returns CDR1 MDHEN and CDR2 SYDVKM. Unmatched junction bases numbered 6, after V lost 5 bases and J lost 4 bases. The CDR3 has 14 amino acids. CDR3 sequence reads: CASSNSGKADTQYF. Here the CDR3 DNA reads TGTGCCAGCAGTAACAGCGGGAAGGCAGATACGCAGTATTTT.

This chain links TRBV18 with TRBJ2-1; TRBD1 agrees at 7 bases. The trim removed 0 bases at V and 4 bases at J, leaving 6 bases unmatched. This CDR3 region has 16 residues. The V gene's germline CDR1 is KGHSH and CDR2 LQKENI. The CDR3 coding sequence is TGTGCCAGCTCACCACCTAGGGACAGCTTATACAATGAGCAGTTCTTC. Its protein is CASSPPRDSLYNEQFF.

The chain employs TRBV27 and TRBJ1-5, with D perhaps matching TRBD1 (5 bases). CDR3 length: 14 amino acids. Per germline, CDR1 MNHEY and CDR2 SMNVEV (reference sequence). V was trimmed by 6 bases and J by 6 bases, leaving 15 bases between them. CDR3 DNA: TGTGCCAGCAGGGGGGAGGCATTGGGTCAGCCCCAGCATTTT. Residues: CASRGEALGQPQHF.

The CDR3 sequence is CASSLSSNQPQHF. The CDR3 nucleotides read TGTGCCAGCAGCTTGAGTAGCAATCAGCCCCAGCATTTT. The V call is TRBV5-5, the J call TRBJ1-5; unclear D gene. Trimming removed 1 base at V and 0 bases at J, with 2 bases between. The CDR3 has 13 residues. Germline CDR1 and CDR2: SGHKS and YYEKEE (reference sequence). Variable domain in full (rest from reference TRBV5-5 and TRBJ1-5): DAGVTQSPTHLIKTRGQQVTLRCSPISGHKSVSWYQQVLGQGPQFIFQYYEKEERGRGNFPDRFSARQFPNYSSELNVNALLLGDSALYLCASSLSSNQPQHFGDGTRLSIL.

This clone was picked up one time. The chain carries TRBV29-1 and TRBJ2-5; 10 bases line up with TRBD1. Unmatched junction bases numbered 8, after V lost 6 bases and J lost 7 bases. The CDR3 runs to 13 residues. Germline V gives CDR1 SQVTM, CDR2 ANQGSEA. In DNA, the CDR3 is TGCAGCGTGGCGGGACAGGGGAGAGCGACCCAGTACTTC. It yields the protein CSVAGQGRATQYF.

The CDR3 reads CASSYSNRGTDTQYF. The CDR3 nucleotides are TGTGCCAGCAGTTACTCGAACAGGGGGACAGATACGCAGTATTTT. The chain employs TRBV6-5 and TRBJ2-3, with 8 bases aligning to TRBD1. With V trimmed by 0 bases and J by 3 bases, 2 bases remained unmatched. The CDR3 consists of 15 residues. Germline lookup yields CDR1 MNHEY and CDR2 SVGAGI.

The chain joins TRBV6-6 to TRBJ2-3; 12 nucleotides match TRBD2. The length of the CDR3 is 16 residues. V trimming: 5 bases; J trimming: 4 bases; junction bases outside the gene matches: 7. The germline V gene encodes CDR1 MNHNY and CDR2 SVGAGI (reference sequence). CDR3 nucleotide sequence: TGTGCCAGCAGTGCTAGCGGGAGGGCCGGAGCAGATACGCAGTATTTT. Translated, it gives CASSASGRAGADTQYF.

The genes are TRBV27 and TRBJ1-4; TRBD1 might be the D (6 bases). The germline CDR1 and CDR2 sequences are MNHEY and SMNVEV (reference sequence). The CDR3 covers 13 residues. The V end lost 5 bases, the J end lost 7 bases, and 11 bases lay between the germline ends. The CDR3, as DNA: TGTGCCAGCAGTCCGCAGGGGAGTGAAAAACTGTTTTTT. Its protein product is CASSPQGSEKLFF.

This chain links TRBV19 with TRBJ2-1, with D maybe TRBD2 (6 bases). The germline CDR1 and CDR2 sequences are LNHDA and SQIVND (reference sequence). Trimming removed 5 bases from V and 7 bases from J, with 9 bases in between. The CDR3 length is 12 residues. The CDR3, as DNA: TGTGCCAGTAGTTACCGGGGGAATGAGCAGTTCTTC. This sequence encodes CASSYRGNEQFF.

V is TRBV12-5 and J is TRBJ2-3, with 13 bases aligning to TRBD2. With 5 bases clipped from V and 0 bases from J, the junction kept 5 bases outside the gene matches. The V gene's germline CDR1 is LGHNT and CDR2 FRNRAP. The CDR3 consists of 17 residues. Written as DNA, the CDR3 is TGTGCTAGTGGTCCGGGACTAGCGGGGACTAGCACAGATACGCAGTATTTT. Translated: CASGPGLAGTSTDTQYF.

J is TRBJ2-7 and V is TRBV6-4, with TRBD1 identical over 7 bases. The germline V gene has CDR1 MRHNA and CDR2 SNTAGT. Trimming cost V 6 bases and J 3 bases; bases outside gene matches: 5. The CDR3 loop spans 13 amino acids. CDR3 coding DNA: TGTGCCAGCAGAACGGGACAGCACTACGAGCAGTACTTC. Protein product: CASRTGQHYEQYF.

The CDR3 sequence is CASSLNEGSTDTQYF. CDR3 in DNA: TGCGCCAGCAGCCTTAACGAGGGGAGCACAGATACGCAGTATTTT. The V gene is TRBV5-1, the J gene TRBJ2-3; D possibly matches TRBD1 or TRBD2 (5 bases each). CDR3 length: 15 residues. The V gene's germline CDR1 is SGHRS and CDR2 YFSETQ. With 4 bases removed from V and 0 bases from J, the gap between germline ends came to 12 bases.

CDR3 bases: TGTGCCAGCTCAGGAGGGGACACGAGGAACGAGCAGTACTTC. This encodes CASSGGDTRNEQYF. This chain connects TRBV18 to TRBJ2-7; tentatively, D is TRBD1 or TRBD2 (6 bases each). The V end was cut by 5 bases, the J end by 5 bases, with 16 bases between. Looked up from germline, CDR1 is KGHSH and CDR2 is LQKENI. The length of the CDR3 is 14 residues.

This chain links TRBV28 with TRBJ2-3, with 8 positions matching TRBD2. CDR1 MDHEN and CDR2 SYDVKM come from the germline V gene. After removal of 3 bases from V and 4 bases from J, the junction contained 3 bases not matched to a gene. CDR3 length: 14 residues. CDR3 sequence: CASSFGRGPDTQYF. In DNA form, the CDR3 reads TGTGCCAGCAGTTTCGGGAGGGGACCAGATACGCAGTATTTT. The full variable domain, rest sourced from reference TRBV28 and TRBJ2-3, is DVKVTQSSRYLVKRTGEKVFLECVQDMDHENMFWYRQDPGLGLRLIYFSYDVKMKEKGDIPEGYSVSREKKERFSLILESASTNQTSMYLCASSFGRGPDTQYFGPGTRLTVL.